The 3 T cell receptor beta chains in this list originate from one sample, sequenced in a study of blood T cell repertoires in COVID-19. Data came from immunoSEQ multiplex PCR; TCRdb stores just in-frame clones and leaves some out. This table has fewer than 70,000 clones, 80% to 95% appearing once. The sample comprised peripheral blood. These TCRs come from a man in his forties or fifties with active COVID-19.

This rearrangement joins TRBV28 to TRBJ2-6; perhaps TRBD1 as D (7 bases). Germline CDR1 reads MDHEN; CDR2 reads SYDVKM. V gave up 6 bases and J gave up 4 bases, with 13 bases separating them. This CDR3 comprises 15 residues. CDR3 sequence reads: CASRSRGAGANVLTF. DNA of the CDR3: TGTGCCAGCAGGTCCAGGGGGGCAGGGGCCAACGTCCTGACTTTC.

The V gene is TRBV6-5, the J gene TRBJ2-3; possibly TRBD1 for D (6 bases). Germline V gene data show CDR1 as MNHEY and CDR2 as SVGAGI. The CDR3 is 13 amino acids. Trimming stripped 7 bases from V and 2 bases from J, with 10 bases between. This CDR3 is CASNGQNTDTQYF. In nucleotides, the CDR3 is TGTGCCAGCAACGGACAGAACACAGATACGCAGTATTTT.

This sequence joins TRBV2 and TRBJ1-5, with TRBD1 matching over 10 bases. Germline V gene data show CDR1 as SNHLY and CDR2 as FYNNEI. The CDR3 totals 15 residues. V shed 6 bases and J 1 base; nucleotides not matched to a gene: 3. In DNA, the CDR3 is TGTGCCAGCAGGAGACAGGGGGCGAGCAATCAGCCCCAGCATTTT. Protein product: CASRRQGASNQPQHF.